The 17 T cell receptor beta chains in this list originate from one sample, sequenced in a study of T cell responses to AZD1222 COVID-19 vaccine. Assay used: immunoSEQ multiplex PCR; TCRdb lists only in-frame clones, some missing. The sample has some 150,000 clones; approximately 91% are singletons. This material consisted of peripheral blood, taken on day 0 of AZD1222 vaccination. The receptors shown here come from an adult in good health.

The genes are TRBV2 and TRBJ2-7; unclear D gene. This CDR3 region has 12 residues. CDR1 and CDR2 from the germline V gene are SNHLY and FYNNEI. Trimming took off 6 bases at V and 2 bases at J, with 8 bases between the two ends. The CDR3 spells CASRRVAYEQYF. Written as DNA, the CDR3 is TGTGCCAGCAGAAGGGTTGCCTACGAGCAGTACTTC. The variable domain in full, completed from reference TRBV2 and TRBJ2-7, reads EPEVTQTPSHQVTQMGQEVILRCVPISNHLYFYWYRQILGQKVEFLVSFYNNEISEKSEIFDDQFSVERPDGSNFTLKIRSTKLEDSAMYFCASRRVAYEQYFGPGTRLTVT.

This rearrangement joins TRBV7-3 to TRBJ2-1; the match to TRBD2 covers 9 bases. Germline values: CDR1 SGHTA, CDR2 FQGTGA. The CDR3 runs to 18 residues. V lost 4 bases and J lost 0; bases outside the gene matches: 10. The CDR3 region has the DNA TGTGCCAGCAGCTCCCGAACTAGCGGGTGGTCCTCCTACAATGAGCAGTTCTTC. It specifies CASSSRTSGWSSYNEQFF.

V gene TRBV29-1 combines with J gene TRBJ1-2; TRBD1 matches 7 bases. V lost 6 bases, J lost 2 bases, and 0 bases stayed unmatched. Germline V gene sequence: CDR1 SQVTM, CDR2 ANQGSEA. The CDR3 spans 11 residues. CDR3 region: CSVQGNYGYTF. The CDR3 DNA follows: TGCAGCGTACAGGGGAACTATGGCTACACCTTC. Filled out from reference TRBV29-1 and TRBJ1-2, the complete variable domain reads SAVISQKPSRDICQRGTSLTIQCQVDSQVTMMFWYRQQPGQSLTLIATANQGSEATYESGFVIDKFPISRPNLTFSTLTVSNMSPEDSSIYLCSVQGNYGYTFGSGTRLTVV.

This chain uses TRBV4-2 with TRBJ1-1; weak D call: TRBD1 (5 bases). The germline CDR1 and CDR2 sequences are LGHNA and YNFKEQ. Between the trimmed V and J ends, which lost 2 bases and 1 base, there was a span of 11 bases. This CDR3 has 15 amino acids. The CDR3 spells CASSQFQTANTEAFF. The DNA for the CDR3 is TGTGCCAGCAGCCAATTCCAGACAGCGAACACTGAAGCTTTCTTT.

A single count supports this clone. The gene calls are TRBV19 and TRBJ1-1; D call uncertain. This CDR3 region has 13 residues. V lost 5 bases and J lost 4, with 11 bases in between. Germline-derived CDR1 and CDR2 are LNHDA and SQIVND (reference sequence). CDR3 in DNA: TGTGCCAGTAGTCTGTCCCGGGCCACTGAAGCTTTCTTT. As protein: CASSLSRATEAFF.

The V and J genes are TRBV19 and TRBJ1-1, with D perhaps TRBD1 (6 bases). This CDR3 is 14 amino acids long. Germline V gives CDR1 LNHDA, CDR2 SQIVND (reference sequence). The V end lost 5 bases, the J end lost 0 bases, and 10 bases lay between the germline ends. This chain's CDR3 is CASSPGGLNTEAFF. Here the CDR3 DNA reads TGTGCCAGTAGTCCGGGGGGGCTGAACACTGAAGCTTTCTTT.

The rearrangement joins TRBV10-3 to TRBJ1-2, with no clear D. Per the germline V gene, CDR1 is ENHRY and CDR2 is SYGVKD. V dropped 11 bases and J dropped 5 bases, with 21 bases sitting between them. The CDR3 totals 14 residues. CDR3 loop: CARGGLQAWYGYTF. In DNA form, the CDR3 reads TGTGCCCGTGGAGGGCTGCAAGCGTGGTATGGCTACACCTTC.

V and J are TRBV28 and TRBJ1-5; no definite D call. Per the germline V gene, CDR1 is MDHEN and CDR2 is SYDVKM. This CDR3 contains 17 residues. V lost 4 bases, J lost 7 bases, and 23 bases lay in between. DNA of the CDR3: TGTGCCAGCAGTTCCTCCCTGCCCGGTCTAACCGAACAGCCCCAGCATTTT. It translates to CASSSSLPGLTEQPQHF.

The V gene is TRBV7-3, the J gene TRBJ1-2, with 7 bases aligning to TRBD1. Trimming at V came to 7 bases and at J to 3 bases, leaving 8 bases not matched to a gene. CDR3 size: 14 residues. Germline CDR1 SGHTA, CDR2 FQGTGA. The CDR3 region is CASKQTGTDYGYTF. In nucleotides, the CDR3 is TGTGCCAGCAAGCAGACAGGGACGGACTATGGCTACACCTTC.

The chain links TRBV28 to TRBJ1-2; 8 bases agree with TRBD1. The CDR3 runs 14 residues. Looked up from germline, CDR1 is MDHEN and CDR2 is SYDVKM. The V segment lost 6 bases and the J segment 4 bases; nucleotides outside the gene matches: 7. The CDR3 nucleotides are TGTGCCAGCAGAACCGGACAGGGTTTCTATGGCTACACCTTC. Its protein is CASRTGQGFYGYTF.

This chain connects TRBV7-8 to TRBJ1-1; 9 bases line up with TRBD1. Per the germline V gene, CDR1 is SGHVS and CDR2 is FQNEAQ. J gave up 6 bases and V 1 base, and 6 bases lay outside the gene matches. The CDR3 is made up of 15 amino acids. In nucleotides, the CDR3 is TGTGCCAGCAGCTTAGGTGGGACAGGGAGGGCTGAAGCTTTCTTT. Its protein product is CASSLGGTGRAEAFF.

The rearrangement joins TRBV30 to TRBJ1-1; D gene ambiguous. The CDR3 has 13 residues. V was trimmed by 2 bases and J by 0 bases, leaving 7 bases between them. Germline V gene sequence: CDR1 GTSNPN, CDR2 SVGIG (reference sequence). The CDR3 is CAWSFGLNTEAFF. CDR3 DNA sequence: TGTGCCTGGAGTTTTGGACTGAACACTGAAGCTTTCTTT.

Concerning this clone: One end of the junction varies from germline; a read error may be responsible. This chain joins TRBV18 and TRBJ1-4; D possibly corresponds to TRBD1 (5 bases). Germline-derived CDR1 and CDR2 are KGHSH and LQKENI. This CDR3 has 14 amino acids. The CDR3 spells CASSSQGSNEKLFF. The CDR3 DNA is TGTGCTAGCTCGAGCCAGGGATCTAATGAAAAACTGTTTTTT.

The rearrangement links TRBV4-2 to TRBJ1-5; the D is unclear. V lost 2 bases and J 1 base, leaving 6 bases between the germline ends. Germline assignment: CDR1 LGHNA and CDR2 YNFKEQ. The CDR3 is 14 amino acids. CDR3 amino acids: CASSQIGSNQPQHF. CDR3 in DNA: TGTGCCAGCAGCCAAATCGGGAGCAATCAGCCCCAGCATTTT.

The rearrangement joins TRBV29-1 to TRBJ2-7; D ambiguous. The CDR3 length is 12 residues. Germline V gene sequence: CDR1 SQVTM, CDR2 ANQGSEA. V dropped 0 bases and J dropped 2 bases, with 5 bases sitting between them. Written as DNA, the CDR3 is TGCAGCGTTGAAGATCGGGCCTACGAGCAGTACTTC. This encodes CSVEDRAYEQYF.

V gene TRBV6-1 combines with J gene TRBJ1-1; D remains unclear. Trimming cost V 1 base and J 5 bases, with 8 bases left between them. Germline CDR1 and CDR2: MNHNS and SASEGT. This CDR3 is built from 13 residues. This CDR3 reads CASSEGRGTEAFF. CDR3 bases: TGTGCCAGCAGTGAAGGTCGAGGGACTGAAGCTTTCTTT.

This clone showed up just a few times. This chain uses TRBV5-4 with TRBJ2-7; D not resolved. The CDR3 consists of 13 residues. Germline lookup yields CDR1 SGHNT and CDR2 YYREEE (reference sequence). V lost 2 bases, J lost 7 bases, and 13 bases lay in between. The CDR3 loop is CASSFLGTLEQYF. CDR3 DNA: TGTGCCAGCAGCTTTTTGGGAACGTTGGAGCAGTACTTC. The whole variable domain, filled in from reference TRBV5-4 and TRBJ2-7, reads ETGVTQSPTHLIKTRGQQVTLRCSSQSGHNTVSWYQQALGQGPQFIFQYYREEENGRGNFPPRFSGLQFPNYSSELNVNALELDDSALYLCASSFLGTLEQYFGPGTRLTVT.